The source of this T cell receptor beta chain is a study of shared clonotypes between healthy human individuals. Study context: Aged between 18 and 49, the donors were a couple of women and a few men.

The protocol was immunoSEQ multiplex PCR, while the TCRdb copy is restricted to in-frame clones and leaves out a portion. This table has more than 2 million clones, just under 95% appearing once. As defined, naive CD8 cells were CD45RO-negative and positively selected for CCR7, with terminally differentiated effector memory CD45RA+ cells excluded. Germline V CDR1 and CDR2: SEHNR, FQNEAQ (reference sequence). The CDR3 length is 16 residues. Trimming took 3 bases from V and 0 from J; bases not matched to a gene: 4. V usage is TRBV7-9 and J usage is TRBJ1-4; TRBD1 agrees at 7 bases. Sequencing was carried out using naive CD8+ T cells sorted from blood. The source is a young man in good health. CDR3 sequence (DNA): TGTGCCAGCAGCTTCCGACAGGGCGCAACTAATGAAAAACTGTTTTTT. This codes for CASSFRQGATNEKLFF.